This T cell receptor beta chain is from a study of T cell responses to AZD1222 COVID-19 vaccine. Here immunoSEQ multiplex PCR was the method, and the copy in TCRdb shows in-frame clones only, minus some. The data hold fewer than 150,000 clones, with roughly 90% observed a single time. Germline values: CDR1 SNHLY, CDR2 FYNNEI. Trimming removed 6 bases from V and 3 bases from J, with 14 bases in between. This CDR3 is 14 amino acids long. This TCR came from an adult in good health. Material: peripheral blood, obtained on day 0 of AZD1222 vaccination. The V gene is TRBV2, the J gene TRBJ2-5; a weak D match, TRBD1 (6 bases). CDR3 coding DNA: TGTGCCAGCAGAGTAGGACAGATCGAAGAGACCCAGTACTTC. It codes for CASRVGQIEETQYF.